These 5 T cell receptor beta chains were sequenced from one sample in a study of CD8+ T cells in alopecia areata. The treatment was: oral pan-JAK inhibitor, 5-10 mg twice daily. Isolated RNA was reverse transcribed into cDNA used as the sequencing template. Libraries were prepared by immunoSEQ multiplex PCR; TCRdb keeps only in-frame clonotypes and omits some of them. The sample records about 42,000 clones, about two thirds being singletons. This material consisted of CD8+ T cells sorted from blood, taken at week 4, from a patient treated with tofacitinib. These TCRs come from a human donor with alopecia areata.

J is TRBJ2-1 and V is TRBV13; D is ambiguous. V lost 0 bases and J lost 7, with 10 bases in between. Per germline, CDR1 PRHDT and CDR2 FYEKMQ (reference sequence). CDR3 length: 14 residues. The CDR3 is CASSLGRRQNEQFF. CDR3 nucleotides: TGTGCCAGCAGCTTAGGTCGGCGCCAGAATGAGCAGTTCTTC.

The CDR3 DNA is TGCGCCAGCAGCCGGTCGAGGAACACTGAAGCTTTCTTT. The encoded protein is CASSRSRNTEAFF. This chain joins TRBV4-3 and TRBJ1-1; D unresolved. V lost 4 bases and J 1 base, leaving 7 bases between the germline ends. This CDR3 is 13 amino acids long. Looked up from germline, CDR1 is LGHNA and CDR2 is YSLEER.

This sequence joins TRBV13 and TRBJ1-6; D gene uncertain. V was clipped by 8 bases and J by 0 bases, with 8 bases between them. The germline CDR1 and CDR2 sequences are PRHDT and FYEKMQ (reference sequence). The CDR3 has 14 amino acids. The CDR3: CASRWSSYNSPLHF. The DNA for the CDR3 is TGTGCCAGCCGATGGAGCTCCTATAATTCACCCCTCCACTTT.

The rearrangement uses TRBV29-1 and TRBJ2-3; a possible D gene is TRBD2 (5 bases). Trimming removed 4 bases from V and 5 bases from J, with 10 bases in between. The CDR3 has 12 residues. CDR1 SQVTM and CDR2 ANQGSEA come from the germline V gene. The CDR3 spells CSVAGYRDTQYF. The CDR3 nucleotides are TGCAGCGTTGCGGGGTACCGAGATACGCAGTATTTT.

This chain uses TRBV2 with TRBJ2-1; unclear D gene. The CDR3 consists of 14 residues. Trimming removed 4 bases at V and 4 bases at J, with 11 bases between. Germline V gives CDR1 SNHLY, CDR2 FYNNEI. In nucleotides, the CDR3 is TGTGCCAGCAGTGTCCTACCCGAGTACAATGAGCAGTTCTTC. This gives the protein CASSVLPEYNEQFF.